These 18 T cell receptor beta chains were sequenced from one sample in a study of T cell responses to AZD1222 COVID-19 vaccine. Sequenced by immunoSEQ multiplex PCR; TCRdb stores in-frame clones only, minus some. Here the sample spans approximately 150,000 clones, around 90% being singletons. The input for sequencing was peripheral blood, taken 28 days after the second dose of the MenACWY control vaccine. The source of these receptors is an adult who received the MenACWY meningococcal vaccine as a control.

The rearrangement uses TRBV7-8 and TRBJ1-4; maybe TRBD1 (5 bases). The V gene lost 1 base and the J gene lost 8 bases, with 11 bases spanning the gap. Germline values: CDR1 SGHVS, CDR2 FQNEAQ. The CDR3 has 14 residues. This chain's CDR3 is CASSLELGREKLFF. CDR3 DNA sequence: TGTGCCAGCAGCTTAGAACTGGGGCGGGAAAAACTGTTTTTT.

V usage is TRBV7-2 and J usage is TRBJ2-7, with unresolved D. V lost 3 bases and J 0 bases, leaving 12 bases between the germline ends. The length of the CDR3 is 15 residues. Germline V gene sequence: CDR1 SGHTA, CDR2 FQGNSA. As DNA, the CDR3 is TGTGCCAGCAGCTTTAGGTCTTCTAGCTCCTACGAGCAGTACTTC. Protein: CASSFRSSSSYEQYF.

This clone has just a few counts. This CDR3 is CASSLARGAGGLGATNEKLFF. CDR3 DNA: TGCGCCAGCAGCTTGGCCCGCGGGGCGGGTGGACTCGGTGCAACTAATGAAAAACTGTTTTTT. The genes are TRBV5-1 and TRBJ1-4; D perhaps matches TRBD1 (5 bases). Germline V CDR1 and CDR2: SGHRS, YFSETQ. Trimming took off 0 bases at V and 0 bases at J, with 24 bases between the two ends. This CDR3 has 21 residues.

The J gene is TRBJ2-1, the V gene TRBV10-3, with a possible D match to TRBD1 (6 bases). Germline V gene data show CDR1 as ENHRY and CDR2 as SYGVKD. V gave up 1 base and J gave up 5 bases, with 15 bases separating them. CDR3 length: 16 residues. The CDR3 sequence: CAISEFGQGPNNEQFF. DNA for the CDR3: TGTGCCATCAGTGAGTTCGGCCAGGGGCCGAACAATGAGCAGTTCTTC.

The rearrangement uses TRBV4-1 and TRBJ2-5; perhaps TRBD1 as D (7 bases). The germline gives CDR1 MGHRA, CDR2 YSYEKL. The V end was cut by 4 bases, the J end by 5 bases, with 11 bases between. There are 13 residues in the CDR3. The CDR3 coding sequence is TGCGCCAGCAGCCCTCCAGGGGGGGAGACCCAGTACTTC. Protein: CASSPPGGETQYF.

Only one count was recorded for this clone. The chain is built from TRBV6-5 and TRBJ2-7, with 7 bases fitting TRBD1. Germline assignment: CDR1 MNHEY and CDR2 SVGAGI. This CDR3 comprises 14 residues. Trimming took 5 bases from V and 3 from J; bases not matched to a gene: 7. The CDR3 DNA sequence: TGTGCCAGCAGTACAGGGGTGGAACGCTACGAGCAGTACTTC. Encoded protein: CASSTGVERYEQYF.

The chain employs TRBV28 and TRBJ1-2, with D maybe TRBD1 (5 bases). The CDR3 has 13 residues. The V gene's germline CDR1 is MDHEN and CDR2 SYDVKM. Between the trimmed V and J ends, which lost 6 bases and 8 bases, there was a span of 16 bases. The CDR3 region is CASSPPHRNGYTF. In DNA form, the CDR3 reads TGTGCCAGCAGCCCGCCGCACAGGAACGGCTACACCTTC.

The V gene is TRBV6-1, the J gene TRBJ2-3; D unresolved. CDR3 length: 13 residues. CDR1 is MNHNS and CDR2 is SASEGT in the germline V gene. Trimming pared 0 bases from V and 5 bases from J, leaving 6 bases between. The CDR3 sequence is CASSEAPRDTQYF. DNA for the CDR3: TGTGCCAGCAGTGAAGCCCCCCGAGATACGCAGTATTTT.

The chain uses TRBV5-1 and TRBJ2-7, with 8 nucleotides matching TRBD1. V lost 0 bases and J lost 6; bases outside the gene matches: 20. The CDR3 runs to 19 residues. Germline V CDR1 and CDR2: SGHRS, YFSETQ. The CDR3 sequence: CASSLAAGGSSGRASEQYF. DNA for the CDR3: TGCGCCAGCAGCTTGGCGGCAGGGGGCAGCTCCGGACGAGCGAGCGAGCAGTACTTC.

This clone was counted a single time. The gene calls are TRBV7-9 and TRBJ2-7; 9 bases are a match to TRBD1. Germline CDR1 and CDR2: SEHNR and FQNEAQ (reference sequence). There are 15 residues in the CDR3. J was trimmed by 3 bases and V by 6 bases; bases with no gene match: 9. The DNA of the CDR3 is TGTGCCAGCAGTTCTACACAGGGGGCCCTCTACGAGCAGTACTTC. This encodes CASSSTQGALYEQYF. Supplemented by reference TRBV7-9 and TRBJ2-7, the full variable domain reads DTGVSQNPRHKITKRGQNVTFRCDPISEHNRLYWYRQTLGQGPEFLTYFQNEAQLEKSRLLSDRFSAERPKGSFSTLEIQRTEQGDSAMYLCASSSTQGALYEQYFGPGTRLTVT.

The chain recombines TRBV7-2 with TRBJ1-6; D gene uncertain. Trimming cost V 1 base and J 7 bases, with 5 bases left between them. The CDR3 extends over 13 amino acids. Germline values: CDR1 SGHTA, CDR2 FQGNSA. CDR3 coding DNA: TGTGCCAGCAGCTTAGAACGGAATTCACCCCTCCACTTT. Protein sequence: CASSLERNSPLHF.

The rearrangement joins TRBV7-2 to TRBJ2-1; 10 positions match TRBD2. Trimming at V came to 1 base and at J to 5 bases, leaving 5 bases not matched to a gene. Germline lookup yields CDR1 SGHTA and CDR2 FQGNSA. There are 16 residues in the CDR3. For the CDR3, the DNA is TGTGCCAGCAGCTTAGATAGCGGGGGGCCCCACAATGAGCAGTTCTTC. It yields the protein CASSLDSGGPHNEQFF.

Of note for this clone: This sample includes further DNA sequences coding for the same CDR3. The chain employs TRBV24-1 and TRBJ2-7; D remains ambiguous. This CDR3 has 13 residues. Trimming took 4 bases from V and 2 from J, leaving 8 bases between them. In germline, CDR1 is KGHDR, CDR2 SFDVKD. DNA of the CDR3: TGTGCCACCAGTGACCCGCTTACCTACGAGCAGTACTTC. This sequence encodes CATSDPLTYEQYF.

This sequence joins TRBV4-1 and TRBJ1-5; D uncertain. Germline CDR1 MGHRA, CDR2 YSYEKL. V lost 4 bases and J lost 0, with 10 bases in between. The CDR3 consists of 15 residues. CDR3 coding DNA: TGCGCCAGCAGCCCCTCGGCCTATAGCAATCAGCCCCAGCATTTT. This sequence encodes CASSPSAYSNQPQHF.

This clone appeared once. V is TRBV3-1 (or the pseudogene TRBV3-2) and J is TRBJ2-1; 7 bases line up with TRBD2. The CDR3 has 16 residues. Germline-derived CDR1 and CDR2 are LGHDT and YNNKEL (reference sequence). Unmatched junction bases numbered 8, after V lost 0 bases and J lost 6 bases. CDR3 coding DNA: TGTGCCAGCAGCCAAGAGAGAGCGGGGAGGTTCAATGAGCAGTTCTTC. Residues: CASSQERAGRFNEQFF.

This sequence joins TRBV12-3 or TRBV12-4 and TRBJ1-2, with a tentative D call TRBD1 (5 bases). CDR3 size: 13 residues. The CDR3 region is CASSLQARAGYTF. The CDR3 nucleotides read TGTGCGAGCTCGTTACAGGCCCGGGCGGGCTACACCTTC.

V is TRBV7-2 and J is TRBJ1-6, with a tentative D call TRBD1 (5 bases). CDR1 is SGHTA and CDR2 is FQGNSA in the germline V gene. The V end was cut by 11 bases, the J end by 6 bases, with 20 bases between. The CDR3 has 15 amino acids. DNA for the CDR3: TGTGCCGGGCTGGATGGGGGGACGCCTAATTCACCCCTCCACTTT. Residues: CAGLDGGTPNSPLHF.

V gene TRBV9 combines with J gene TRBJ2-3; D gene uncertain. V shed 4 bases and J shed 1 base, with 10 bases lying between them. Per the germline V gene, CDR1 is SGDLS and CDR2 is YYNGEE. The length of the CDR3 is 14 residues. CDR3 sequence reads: CASSPHRGTDTQYF. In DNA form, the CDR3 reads TGTGCCAGCAGCCCCCACCGGGGCACAGATACGCAGTATTTT.